This is a list of T cell receptor beta chains from one sample in a study of cytomegalovirus exposure and HLA in healthy donors. The data were produced by immunoSEQ multiplex PCR, yet TCRdb's version contains in-frame clones alone and is incomplete. This table holds around 200,000 clones, over 60% found once. Sample: PBMCs. These receptors were collected from a man younger than 35 in good health and CMV-seronegative. CDR3s include the opening cysteine and the closing phenylalanine or tryptophan. D genes are given only for firm matches. Clone size, where shown, is once, few, many, or a class for clones that have expanded.

CDR3	DNA	J	V	D	size
CASSSGNTEAFF	TGTGCCAGCAGTTCCGGGAACACTGAAGCTTTCTTT	TRBJ1-1	TRBV28	NA	NA
CATTEAAASYGYTF	TGTGCCACTACGGAGGCCGCGGCCAGCTATGGCTACACCTTC	TRBJ1-2	TRBV2	NA	NA
CASSPLGGQETQYF	TGTGCCAGCAGCCCCCTCGGGGGGCAGGAGACCCAGTACTTC	TRBJ2-5	TRBV7-6	NA	NA
CASSKTVSGNTIYF	TGTGCCAGCAGCAAGACAGTCTCTGGAAACACCATATATTTT	TRBJ1-3	TRBV21-1	NA	NA
CASSATSGGANEQFF	TGTGCCAGCTCAGCGACTAGCGGGGGGGCCAATGAGCAGTTCTTC	TRBJ2-1	TRBV18	TRBD2	NA
CASSGGQGVPGELFF	TGTGCCAGCAGCGGCGGACAGGGAGTCCCCGGGGAGCTGTTTTTT	TRBJ2-2	TRBV9	TRBD1	few
CASSLDRDTEAFF	TGTGCCAGCAGCCTCGACAGGGACACTGAAGCTTTCTTT	TRBJ1-1	TRBV28	TRBD1	NA
CASSYSQGNQETQYF	TGTGCCAGCAGTTACTCCCAGGGTAATCAAGAGACCCAGTACTTC	TRBJ2-5	TRBV6-5	NA	few
CASTLQESNYGYTF	TGTGCCAGCACCTTACAGGAATCTAACTATGGCTACACCTTC	TRBJ1-2	TRBV6-6	NA	few
CAIMGAASTDTQYF	TGTGCCATCATGGGAGCGGCGTCCACAGATACGCAGTATTTT	TRBJ2-3	TRBV10-3	NA	NA
CASSMGQGLHTQYF	TGTGCCAGTAGTATGGGACAGGGGTTACATACGCAGTATTTT	TRBJ2-3	TRBV19	TRBD1	NA
CASSQETSVSETQYF	TGCGCCAGCAGCCAAGAGACTAGCGTGTCGGAGACCCAGTACTTC	TRBJ2-5	TRBV4-3	TRBD2	NA
CASSIGSGDRRNTIYF	TGTGCCAGTAGTATCGGTTCGGGGGACAGACGAAACACCATATATTTT	TRBJ1-3	TRBV19	TRBD1	NA
CASSPGGGENEKLFF	TGCGCCAGCAGCCCCGGCGGGGGCGAAAATGAAAAACTGTTTTTT	TRBJ1-4	TRBV5-1	NA	NA
CATSRGRGLVPPEQYF	TGTGCCACCAGCAGAGGGAGGGGACTAGTCCCTCCCGAGCAGTACTTC	TRBJ2-7	TRBV15	TRBD2	NA
CAGGQGYTGELFF	TGTGCCGGGGGACAGGGGTACACCGGGGAGCTGTTTTTT	TRBJ2-2	TRBV2	TRBD1	few